A selection of T cell receptor beta chains follows, all from one sample in a study of shared clonotypes between healthy human individuals. The protocol was immunoSEQ multiplex PCR, while the TCRdb copy is restricted to in-frame clones and leaves out a portion. There are some 550,000 clones in the sample; 97% occur only once, and around 0.057% lies in the top ten. What was sequenced was naive CD4+ T cells sorted from blood. The receptors shown here come from a woman aged 25-40 years in good health. The CDR3 runs from the conserved cysteine through the conserved F or W. The order of the fields is V gene, clone size, J gene, CDR3 protein. Some rows have no size entry. The others give once, few or many, or a class for an expanded clone.

V: TRBV28
size: .
J: TRBJ1-1
CDR3: CASSLNTGEAFF

V: TRBV5-4
size: .
J: TRBJ2-7
CDR3: CASSLVGGGPNEQYF

V: TRBV4-2
size: .
J: TRBJ2-7
CDR3: CASSQDWLAGSYEQYF

V: TRBV18
size: .
J: TRBJ2-7
CDR3: CASSPGPTGSYEQYF

V: TRBV5-6
size: once
J: TRBJ2-3
CDR3: CASSFGGADTQYF

V: TRBV27
size: .
J: TRBJ1-5
CDR3: CASSSYRSEYSNQPQHF

V: TRBV5-6
size: .
J: TRBJ1-1
CDR3: CASSFGDRRTEAFF

V: TRBV29-1
size: .
J: TRBJ2-2
CDR3: CSVGGIRGTGELFF

V: TRBV27
size: .
J: TRBJ1-5
CDR3: CASSLLAGDDNQPQHF

V: TRBV27
size: .
J: TRBJ2-7
CDR3: CASSDGLGSYEQYF

V: TRBV7-9
size: .
J: TRBJ2-6
CDR3: CASSSRTGSGANVLTF

V: TRBV28
size: .
J: TRBJ2-7
CDR3: CASSSPLAGGAYEQYF

V: TRBV28
size: .
J: TRBJ2-1
CDR3: CASSFYSGSSMIDEQFF

V: TRBV5-1
size: .
J: TRBJ2-3
CDR3: CASSPSATSRDTQYF

V: TRBV14
size: .
J: TRBJ2-1
CDR3: CASSQIAGGYNEQFF

V: TRBV19
size: .
J: TRBJ2-1
CDR3: CASSFAGGPINEQFF

V: TRBV5-3
size: .
J: TRBJ2-7
CDR3: CARSLQTVFSYEQYF

V: TRBV19
size: .
J: TRBJ1-3
CDR3: CASMEGPQGFGNTIYF

V: TRBV18
size: .
J: TRBJ1-2
CDR3: CASSPGQRGAYYGYTF

V: TRBV11-3
size: .
J: TRBJ2-1
CDR3: CASSWGYEGAVDNEQFF

V: TRBV6-1
size: .
J: TRBJ1-1
CDR3: CASRWDTNTEAFF

V: TRBV5-1
size: .
J: TRBJ2-1
CDR3: CASSGGRISYNEQFF

V: TRBV28
size: once
J: TRBJ2-5
CDR3: CASSPQTGGETQYF

V: TRBV7-9
size: once
J: TRBJ2-7
CDR3: CASSLRWAQPKISYEQYF

V: TRBV2
size: once
J: .
CDR3: CASSYDPYEQYF

V: TRBV5-1
size: .
J: TRBJ1-4
CDR3: CASSFFGTLNEKLFF

V: TRBV5-1
size: .
J: TRBJ2-5
CDR3: CASSLDPDGQETQYF

V: TRBV11-2
size: .
J: TRBJ2-7
CDR3: CASSSGQGNYEQYF

V: TRBV7-9
size: few
J: TRBJ1-4
CDR3: CASSLGGASNEKLFF

V: TRBV5-4
size: .
J: TRBJ2-7
CDR3: CASSLAGGPWEQYF

V: TRBV7-2
size: .
J: TRBJ1-1
CDR3: CASSSQMNTEAFF

V: TRBV7-8
size: .
J: TRBJ2-7
CDR3: CASSPIPGLTTYEQYF

V: TRBV18
size: .
J: TRBJ2-6
CDR3: CASSPRGPLSGANVLTF

V: TRBV5-4
size: .
J: TRBJ2-7
CDR3: CASSLASGIVYEQYF

V: TRBV19
size: .
J: TRBJ2-4
CDR3: CASSIGEQSAQYF

V: TRBV18
size: .
J: TRBJ2-7
CDR3: CASSQPGQGAYEQYF

V: TRBV5-1
size: .
J: TRBJ2-1
CDR3: CASSFDRVEQFF

V: TRBV28
size: .
J: TRBJ2-7
CDR3: CASSPDRESSYEQYF

V: TRBV10-2
size: once
J: TRBJ1-5
CDR3: CASTKRGGQSNQPQHF

V: TRBV5-4
size: .
J: TRBJ2-1
CDR3: CASSRDLTSYNEQFF

V: TRBV28
size: .
J: TRBJ1-5
CDR3: CASSLSVAGAQPQHF

V: TRBV5-1
size: .
J: TRBJ2-3
CDR3: CASSFFQRRSTDTQYF

V: TRBV18
size: .
J: TRBJ2-5
CDR3: CASSPDRETQYF

V: TRBV5-6
size: .
J: TRBJ2-3
CDR3: CASSWRGQGAGDTQYF

V: TRBV5-8
size: .
J: TRBJ2-7
CDR3: CATVPGTSGFYEQYF

V: TRBV2
size: .
J: TRBJ2-1
CDR3: CASRGTSGKAPRRNEQFF

V: TRBV10-3
size: .
J: TRBJ1-5
CDR3: CAISESGPLGNQPQHF

V: TRBV6-5
size: .
J: TRBJ1-2
CDR3: CASSYRTGYGYTF

V: TRBV18
size: .
J: TRBJ2-4
CDR3: CASSPRQEKNIQYF